The T cell receptor (beta chain) described here comes from a study of CD8 T cells in ankylosing spondylitis. Study-level findings and limits: Within matched ankylosing spondylitis synovial fluid, disease-linked clones were reportedly significantly enriched. Clones that were linked to disease were CD8+ and were relatively rare in peripheral blood.

One entry per CDR3 protein, called by TCRdb with MiXCR from the 5' RACE reads. The sample consists of 150,000 to 200,000 distinct CDR3 sequences, 15% to 20% of them appearing once. About this clonotype: Its antigen is as yet unknown.

This CDR3 contains 15 residues. The V gene end was trimmed by 0 bases and the J gene end by 3 bases; junction bases not matched to a gene: 3. From germline, CDR1 is SGHVS and CDR2 FNYEAQ. The source is a male donor with ankylosing spondylitis or in good health (not recorded which). The sequenced material came from blood, either unsorted or a sorted T cell fraction (not recorded which). The chain is built from TRBV7-6 and TRBJ2-7; 9 positions match TRBD1. The CDR3: CASSLAQTGGYEQYF. The CDR3 DNA follows: TGTGCCAGCAGCTTAGCTCAGACAGGGGGCTACGAGCAGTACTTC.